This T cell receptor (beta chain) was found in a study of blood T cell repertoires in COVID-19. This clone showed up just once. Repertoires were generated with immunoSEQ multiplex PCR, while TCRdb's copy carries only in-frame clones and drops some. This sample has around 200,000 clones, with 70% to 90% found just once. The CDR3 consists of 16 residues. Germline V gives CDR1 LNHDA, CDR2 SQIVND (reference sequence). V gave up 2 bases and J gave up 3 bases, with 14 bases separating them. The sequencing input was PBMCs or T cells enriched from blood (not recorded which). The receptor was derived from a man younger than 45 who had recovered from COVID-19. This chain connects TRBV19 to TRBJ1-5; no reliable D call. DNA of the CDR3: TGTGCCAGTAGTATATCTAGTCGGTGGAACAATCAGCCCCAGCATTTT. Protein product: CASSISSRWNNQPQHF.